The rows below give T cell receptor beta chains drawn from one sample of a study of Graves' ophthalmopathy and Graves' hyperthyroidism. From the multiplex PCR reads, TCRdb called clonotypes with MiXCR, one entry per CDR3 protein. The top ten clones hold around 10% of a sample with more than 1,000,000 distinct CDR3 sequences, about 35% of them seen once. The specimen sequenced was peripheral blood or thyroid tissue (not recorded which). The receptors originated from an adult man with Graves' hyperthyroidism. Each CDR3 is given with its conserved first and last residue. A D gene is named only where the DNA matches it firmly. Not every row has a clone size; where given, it reads once, few, many or a size class.

V	D	size	J	CDR3	DNA
TRBV2	.	few	TRBJ1-2	CASSQDVRGDGYTF	TGTGCCAGCAGCCAAGATGTCAGGGGCGATGGCTACACCTTC
TRBV7-2	.	many	TRBJ2-7	CASSLTRYEQYF	TGTGCCAGCAGCTTGACCCGCTACGAGCAGTACTTC
TRBV2	.	many	TRBJ1-4	CATWGDNFTTNEKLFF	TGTGCCACCTGGGGGGATAACTTTACAACTAATGAAAAACTGTTTTTT
TRBV10-3	.	many	TRBJ1-5	CAISETGWVDQPQHF	TGTGCCATCAGTGAGACAGGGTGGGTGGATCAGCCCCAGCATTTT
TRBV19	TRBD1	many	TRBJ1-1	CASKLGGARDTEAFF	TGTGCCAGCAAACTAGGGGGCGCGAGGGACACTGAAGCTTTCTTT
TRBV7-9	TRBD1	few	TRBJ1-1	CASINRDSFTEAFF	TGTGCCAGCATTAACCGGGACAGTTTCACTGAAGCTTTCTTT
TRBV12-3/TRBV12-4	TRBD2	.	TRBJ2-2	CASSSWTSGQDTGELFF	TGTGCCAGCAGTTCATGGACTAGCGGGCAGGACACCGGGGAGCTGTTTTTT
TRBV29-1	.	.	TRBJ1-4	CSVVLWDTPSGKLFF	TGCAGCGTTGTTCTATGGGACACCCCTTCGGGAAAACTGTTTTTT
TRBV7-9	TRBD1	many	TRBJ1-3	CASSLTGVDGNTIYF	TGTGCCAGCAGCTTGACAGGGGTGGATGGAAACACCATATATTTT
TRBV6-5	TRBD2	.	TRBJ2-6	CASQRGTSGANVLTF	TGTGCCAGCCAGCGGGGGACCTCTGGGGCCAACGTCCTGACTTTC
TRBV9	TRBD1	many	TRBJ1-4	CASSPGQGSRKLFF	TGTGCCAGCAGCCCGGGACAGGGGTCCCGAAAACTGTTTTTT
TRBV7-8	TRBD1	.	TRBJ1-6	CASRSGTGGEPLHF	TGTGCCAGCAGGTCTGGGACAGGGGGCGAACCCCTCCACTTT
TRBV28	.	.	TRBJ2-7	CASSFPGASEQYF	TGTGCCAGCAGTTTCCCCGGGGCTTCCGAGCAGTACTTC
TRBV10-3	.	few	TRBJ2-7	CAISAGLDRPSSYEQYF	TGTGCCATCAGTGCCGGGCTAGACAGGCCGAGCTCCTACGAGCAGTACTTC
TRBV7-9	.	.	TRBJ2-7	CASSREGRTYEQYF	TGTGCCAGCAGCCGAGAAGGCAGGACCTACGAGCAGTACTTC
TRBV6-5	TRBD2	once	TRBJ2-7	CASSSHGRGRRHYEQYF	TGTGCCAGCAGCTCCCACGGCCGCGGGAGGAGGCACTACGAGCAGTACTTC
TRBV7-6	TRBD1	many	TRBJ2-6	CASSTLPGTGFSGANVLTF	TGTGCCAGCAGCACCCTCCCCGGGACAGGGTTCTCTGGGGCCAACGTCCTGACTTTC
TRBV19	.	many	TRBJ1-5	CASSIQSRNQPQHF	TGTGCCAGTAGTATTCAGAGCAGGAATCAGCCCCAGCATTTT
TRBV25-1	.	.	TRBJ1-2	CASSPFWGFYGYTF	TGTGCCAGCAGCCCCTTCTGGGGATTCTATGGCTACACCTTC
TRBV9	.	.	TRBJ2-5	CASSVAYGGSETQYF	TGTGCCAGCAGCGTAGCTTACGGAGGGAGTGAGACCCAGTACTTC
TRBV19	.	once	TRBJ1-1	CASSPRGRAEAFF	TGTGCCAGTAGTCCCAGGGGTCGGGCTGAAGCTTTCTTT
TRBV5-6	.	many	TRBJ1-5	CASTAGRSLNQPQHF	TGTGCCAGCACCGCGGGACGGTCCCTAAATCAGCCCCAGCATTTT
TRBV20-1	.	many	TRBJ1-6	CSASSVSTYNSPLHF	TGCAGTGCTAGCTCGGTGTCTACTTATAATTCACCCCTCCACTTT
TRBV25-1	.	.	TRBJ2-5	CASSGPGSGNEQYF	TGTGCCAGCAGTGGGCCGGGTTCGGGGAATGAGCAGTACTTC
TRBV4-1	.	many	TRBJ1-1	CASSSQPLRNTEAFF	TGCGCCAGCAGTTCCCAACCGCTGAGGAACACTGAAGCTTTCTTT
TRBV7-9	.	.	TRBJ2-6	CPQEAGGANVLTF	TGTCCCCAGGAGGCAGGTGGGGCCAACGTCCTGACTTTC
TRBV7-2	.	.	TRBJ2-5	CAGSAELEETQYF	TGTGCCGGCTCCGCAGAGCTTGAAGAGACCCAGTACTTC
TRBV3-1	.	.	TRBJ1-2	CASSQELAGPFRNYTF	TGTGCCAGCAGCCAAGAGTTGGCGGGCCCCTTCCGCAACTACACCTTC
TRBV12-3/TRBV12-4	TRBD1	few	TRBJ1-5	CASSPRDSDQPQHF	TGTGCCAGCAGCCCCCGGGACAGTGATCAGCCCCAGCATTTT
TRBV19	.	.	TRBJ1-1	CASSIEVGRLNTEAFF	TGTGCCAGTAGTATAGAAGTGGGCAGATTGAACACTGAAGCTTTCTTT
TRBV12-3/TRBV12-4	.	many	TRBJ1-5	CASSLLVGGSSNQPQHF	TGTGCCAGCAGTTTGCTGGTTGGGGGATCTAGCAATCAGCCCCAGCATTTT
TRBV11-2	.	many	TRBJ2-5	CASSPHRADQETQYF	TGTGCCAGCAGCCCCCATCGGGCGGACCAAGAGACCCAGTACTTC
TRBV7-7	.	.	TRBJ1-3	CASSFASGGAYTIYF	TGTGCCAGCAGCTTCGCTAGCGGGGGGGCTTACACCATATATTTT
TRBV29-1	.	few	TRBJ2-2	CSVVGELFF	TGCAGCGTTGTCGGGGAGCTGTTTTTT
TRBV20-1	.	few	TRBJ2-1	CSARDRTDYNEQFF	TGCAGTGCTAGAGATCGAACAGACTACAATGAGCAGTTCTTC
TRBV6-1	.	many	TRBJ2-6	CASSGVSSGANVLTF	TGTGCCAGCAGTGGAGTAAGCTCTGGGGCCAACGTCCTGACTTTC
TRBV5-8	TRBD2	many	TRBJ2-7	CASSEGLAGVYEQYF	TGTGCCAGCAGCGAGGGACTAGCGGGAGTCTACGAGCAGTACTTC
TRBV27	.	many	TRBJ1-5	CASSLRADQPQHF	TGCGCCAGCAGCCTACGGGCCGATCAGCCCCAGCATTTT
TRBV27	TRBD1	.	TRBJ1-4	CASSGTGGALEKLFF	TGTGCCAGTTCCGGGACAGGGGGCGCGTTAGAAAAACTGTTTTTT
TRBV18	.	many	TRBJ2-7	CASSPPTYEQYF	TGTGCCAGCTCACCCCCAACCTACGAGCAGTACTTC
TRBV15	TRBD1	many	TRBJ1-5	CATRRQGEQPQHF	TGTGCCACCAGGAGACAGGGGGAACAGCCCCAGCATTTT
TRBV14	.	.	TRBJ1-6	CASSLPGTRNSPLHF	TGTGCCAGCAGCCTCCCCGGGACAAGAAATTCACCCCTCCACTTT
TRBV10-3	.	many	TRBJ2-6	CAINSLGTSGANVLTF	TGTGCCATCAATAGTCTCGGGACCTCTGGGGCCAACGTCCTGACTTTC
TRBV28	TRBD1	many	TRBJ1-6	CASSPDRVYSPLHF	TGTGCCAGCAGCCCGGACAGGGTGTATTCACCCCTCCACTTT
TRBV29-1	.	.	TRBJ1-6	CSAGEGGGSPLHF	TGCAGCGCCGGTGAGGGGGGCGGTTCACCCCTCCACTTT
TRBV7-2	.	many	TRBJ1-5	CASGPNQPQHF	TGTGCCAGCGGGCCTAATCAGCCCCAGCATTTT
TRBV10-3	TRBD2	many	TRBJ2-1	CAIRGLENEQFF	TGTGCCATCAGAGGACTAGAGAATGAGCAGTTCTTC
TRBV4-1	.	.	TRBJ1-3	CASSQVTGKGNTIYF	TGCGCCAGCAGCCAAGTAACGGGGAAAGGAAACACCATATATTTT
TRBV7-2	.	many	TRBJ2-7	CASSLSALRYEQYF	TGTGCCAGCAGCCTGTCGGCCTTACGCTACGAGCAGTACTTC
TRBV11-1	TRBD1	.	TRBJ1-6	CASSHKAPGQGRSPLHF	TGTGCCAGCAGCCATAAAGCGCCGGGACAGGGGAGGTCACCCCTCCACTTT
TRBV4-3	TRBD1	.	TRBJ1-5	CASSQEATGGVNQPQHF	TGCGCCAGCAGCCAAGAAGCGACAGGGGGCGTTAATCAGCCCCAGCATTTT
TRBV29-1	TRBD2	.	TRBJ2-7	CASSLDKSGGNPYEQYF	TGTGCCAGCAGTCTCGACAAGAGCGGGGGTAACCCCTACGAGCAGTACTTC
TRBV12-3/TRBV12-4	.	many	TRBJ1-1	CASSLQTTQAFF	TGTGCCAGCAGTTTACAGACTACGCAAGCTTTCTTT
TRBV9	.	.	TRBJ1-3	CASSVAPDGGNTIYF	TGTGCCAGCAGCGTGGCTCCTGATGGTGGAAACACCATATATTTT
TRBV7-8	TRBD2	many	TRBJ2-5	CASSYRSGTNQETQYF	TGTGCCAGCAGTTATCGAAGCGGGACGAATCAAGAGACCCAGTACTTC
TRBV7-7	TRBD2	few	TRBJ2-7	CASSLGLAGMNEQYF	TGTGCTAGCAGCTTAGGGCTAGCGGGAATGAACGAGCAGTACTTC
TRBV24-1	TRBD1	.	TRBJ2-2	CATGGMMPGTGEMWTGELFF	TGTGCCACCGGGGGTATGATGCCCGGGACAGGGGAAATGTGGACCGGGGAGCTGTTTTTT
TRBV30	TRBD1	.	TRBJ2-5	CASPGGETQYF	TGTGCCTCCCCAGGGGGCGAGACCCAGTACTTC